Reported below is one T cell receptor (beta chain). The sample comes from a study of CD8+ T cells in alopecia areata. The CDR3 spans 15 residues. The V gene end was trimmed by 1 base and the J gene end by 10 bases; junction bases not matched to a gene: 4. Germline V lookup: CDR1 SGHTA, CDR2 FQGNSA. The treatment is: oral pan-JAK inhibitor, 5-10 mg twice daily. Investigators isolated RNA and reverse transcribed it into cDNA to act as the sequencing template. Only in-frame clones appear in the TCRdb table, and some are missing; sequencing was by immunoSEQ multiplex PCR. The sample holds about 200,000 clones, around 64% seen once.

The chain couples TRBV7-2 to TRBJ2-1, with 13 bases fitting TRBD2. The material sequenced was CD4+ T cells sorted from blood, taken at approximately week 49, from a patient treated with tofacitinib. This clonotype was obtained from a human donor with alopecia areata. CDR3 DNA sequence: TGTGCCAGCAGCTTAGGTGGACTAGCGGGGGACGAGCAGTTCTTC. Translated: CASSLGGLAGDEQFF.